This T cell receptor (beta chain) was obtained from a study of blood T cell repertoires in COVID-19. Authors' analysis steps: Reference gene primer amplification gave nucleated cell count estimates. Libraries were prepared by immunoSEQ multiplex PCR; TCRdb keeps only in-frame clonotypes and omits some of them. That table furnishes V, J and clone size, whereas the DNA furnished D and trimming. The table records some 150,000 clones, 80% to 90% of them present only once. The germline CDR1 and CDR2 sequences are MNHEY and SVGAGI. The CDR3 extends over 15 amino acids. Trimming left V 6 bases short and J 3 bases short, with 15 bases between.

Sequenced: peripheral blood. The sequence derives from a human donor with acute or convalescent COVID-19. The donor label of this sample is uncertain. V gene TRBV6-5 combines with J gene TRBJ2-1, with D uncertain. For the CDR3, the DNA is TGTGCCAGCAGCCGTGCGCAGAACAGCTACAATGAGCAGTTCTTC. It codes for CASSRAQNSYNEQFF.